This T cell receptor (beta chain) is from a study of regulatory T cells in long-lasting Graves disease. After removal of 4 bases from V and 6 bases from J, the junction contained 7 bases not matched to a gene. The germline CDR1 and CDR2 sequences are SGDLS and YYNGEE. CDR3 length equals 15 residues. Points from the study as a whole: Newly diagnosed patients had higher TCR diversity than persistent Graves' patients did. New patients shared 950 to 1,000 public clonotypes, fewer than the approximately 2,700 shared by persistent patients. A reduction in accuracy may have resulted from the small sample size.

Turning to this clonotype: Its antigen is unknown.

The authors built TCR beta libraries using iRepertoire HTBI primers and Arm-PCR of CDR3 regions. Via MiXCR, TCRdb re-called the multiplex PCR reads, giving one row per CDR3 protein. The top ten hold roughly 12% of the sample, which has 200,000 to 250,000 distinct CDR3 sequences, around 20% seen once. Time point noted: newly diagnosed GD, antithyroid drugs for less than 3 months. There was RNA extracted from PBMCs, and the TCR library was made from it. These data were also reused for a study on T cells in Graves' hyperthyroidism and ophthalmopathy.

Here the sequenced sample was peripheral blood mononuclear cells (PBMCs), taken at new diagnosis, from a patient treated with antithyroid drugs. The chain combines TRBV9 with TRBJ2-1, with 10 bases matching TRBD2. This clonotype was sampled from a woman aged 25 to 39 with Graves disease. This chain's CDR3 is CASSSGASGSNEQFF. CDR3 DNA sequence: TGTGCCAGCAGCAGTGGGGCTAGCGGGAGCAATGAGCAGTTCTTC.